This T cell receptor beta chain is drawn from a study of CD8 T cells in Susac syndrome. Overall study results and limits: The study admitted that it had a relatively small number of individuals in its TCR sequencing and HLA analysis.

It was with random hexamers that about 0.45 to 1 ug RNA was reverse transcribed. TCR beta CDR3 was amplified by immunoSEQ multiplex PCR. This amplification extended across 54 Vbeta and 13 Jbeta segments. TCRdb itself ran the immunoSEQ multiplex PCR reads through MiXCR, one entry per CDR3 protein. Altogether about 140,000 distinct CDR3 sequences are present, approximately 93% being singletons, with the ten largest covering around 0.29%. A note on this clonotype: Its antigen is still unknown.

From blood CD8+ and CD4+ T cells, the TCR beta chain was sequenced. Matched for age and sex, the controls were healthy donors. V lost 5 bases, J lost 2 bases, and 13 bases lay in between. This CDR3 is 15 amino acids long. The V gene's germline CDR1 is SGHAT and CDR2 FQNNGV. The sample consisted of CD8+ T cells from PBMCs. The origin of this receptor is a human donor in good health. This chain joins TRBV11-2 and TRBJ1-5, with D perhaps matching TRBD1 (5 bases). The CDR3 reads CASSPGGLGNQPQHF. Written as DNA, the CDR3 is TGTGCCAGCAGCCCCGGGGGTTTAGGCAATCAGCCCCAGCATTTT.